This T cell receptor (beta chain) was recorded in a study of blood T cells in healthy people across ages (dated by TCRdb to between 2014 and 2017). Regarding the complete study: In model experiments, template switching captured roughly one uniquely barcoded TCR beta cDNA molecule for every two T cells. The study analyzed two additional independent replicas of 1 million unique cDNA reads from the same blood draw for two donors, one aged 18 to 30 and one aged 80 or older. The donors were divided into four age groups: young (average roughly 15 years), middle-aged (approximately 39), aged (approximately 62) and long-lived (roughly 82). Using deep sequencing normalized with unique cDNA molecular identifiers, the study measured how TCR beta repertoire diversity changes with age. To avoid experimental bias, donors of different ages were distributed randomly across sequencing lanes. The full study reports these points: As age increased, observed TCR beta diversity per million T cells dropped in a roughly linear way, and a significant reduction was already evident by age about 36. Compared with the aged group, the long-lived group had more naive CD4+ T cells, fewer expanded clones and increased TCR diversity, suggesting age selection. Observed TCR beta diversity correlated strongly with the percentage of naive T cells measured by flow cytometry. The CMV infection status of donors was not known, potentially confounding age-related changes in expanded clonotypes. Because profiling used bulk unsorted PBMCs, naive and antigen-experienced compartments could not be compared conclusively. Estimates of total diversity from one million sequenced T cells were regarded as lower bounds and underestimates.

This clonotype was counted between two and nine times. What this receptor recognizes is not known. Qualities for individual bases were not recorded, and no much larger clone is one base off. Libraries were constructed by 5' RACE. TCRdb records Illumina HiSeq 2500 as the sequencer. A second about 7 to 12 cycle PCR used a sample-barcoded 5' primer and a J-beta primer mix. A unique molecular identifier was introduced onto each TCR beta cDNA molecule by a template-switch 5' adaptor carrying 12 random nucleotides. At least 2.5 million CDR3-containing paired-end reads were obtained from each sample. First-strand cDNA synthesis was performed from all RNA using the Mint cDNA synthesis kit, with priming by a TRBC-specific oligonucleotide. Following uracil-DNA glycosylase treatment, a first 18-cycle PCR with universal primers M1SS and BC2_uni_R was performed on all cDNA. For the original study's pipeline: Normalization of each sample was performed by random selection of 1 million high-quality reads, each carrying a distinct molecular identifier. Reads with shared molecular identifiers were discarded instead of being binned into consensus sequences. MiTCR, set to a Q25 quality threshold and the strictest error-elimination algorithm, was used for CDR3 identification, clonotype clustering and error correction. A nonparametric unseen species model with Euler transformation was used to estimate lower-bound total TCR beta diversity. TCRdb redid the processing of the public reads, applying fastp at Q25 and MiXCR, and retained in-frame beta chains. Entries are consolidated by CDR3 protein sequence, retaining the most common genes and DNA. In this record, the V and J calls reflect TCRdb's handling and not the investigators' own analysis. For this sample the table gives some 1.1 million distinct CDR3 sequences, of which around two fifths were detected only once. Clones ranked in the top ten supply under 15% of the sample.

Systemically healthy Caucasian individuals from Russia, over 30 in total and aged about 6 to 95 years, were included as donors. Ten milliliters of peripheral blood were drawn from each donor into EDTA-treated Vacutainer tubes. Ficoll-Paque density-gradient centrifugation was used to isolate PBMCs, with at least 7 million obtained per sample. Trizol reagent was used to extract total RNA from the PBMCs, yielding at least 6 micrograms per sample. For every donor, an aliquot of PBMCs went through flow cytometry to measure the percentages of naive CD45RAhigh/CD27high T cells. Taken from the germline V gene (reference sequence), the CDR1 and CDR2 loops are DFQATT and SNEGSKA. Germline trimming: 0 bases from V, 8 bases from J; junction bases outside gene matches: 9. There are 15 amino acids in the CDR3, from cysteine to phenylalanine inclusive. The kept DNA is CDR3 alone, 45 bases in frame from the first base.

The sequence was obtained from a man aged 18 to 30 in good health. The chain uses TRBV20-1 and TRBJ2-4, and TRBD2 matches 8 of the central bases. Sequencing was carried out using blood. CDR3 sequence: CSARDLSGGADIQYF. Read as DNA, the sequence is TGCAGTGCTAGAGATCTTTCGGGGGGGGCCGACATTCAGTACTTC.